This T cell receptor beta chain was retrieved from a study of Ad26.COV2.S vaccination and SARS-CoV-2 variants (dated by TCRdb to the early 2020s). At the level of the whole study: Donors in the vaccine arm were drawn from COV1001, a multicentre, randomized, double-blind, placebo-controlled phase I-IIa trial testing Ad26.COV2.S in healthy adults. Ad26.COV2.S was given intramuscularly at 5x10^10 or 1x10^11 viral particles, as a single shot or as two shots 56 days apart. TCRbeta repertoire sequencing was used to assess the specificity and breadth of SARS-CoV-2-reactive T cell receptors after Ad26.COV2.S vaccination. A total of approximately 32 samples were included in the TCR-sequenced set, comprising 19 Ad26.COV2.S vaccine recipients, 5 placebo recipients and 8 SARS-CoV-2 convalescent individuals. Trial participants were randomized into five groups of five, in which low-dose or high-dose Ad26.COV2.S was given once or twice, or placebo was given on both occasions. Investigators remained blinded to trial group allocation during experiments and outcome assessment. Here is what the overall study found, with its caveats: After vaccination, spike-specific CD8+ and CD4+ T cell responses were reported to show substantial breadth. The authors noted that the TCR breadth and depth analyses may have underestimated total T cell responses. The study was not powered to compare responses between vaccine doses or regimens. Comparable non-spike TCR breadth was observed between vaccine and placebo recipients, consistent with only spike being contained in the vaccine. Compared with placebo recipients, Ad26.COV2.S recipients showed higher spike-specific TCR breadth (P = 0.0014).

Remarks on this clone: The antigen it recognizes is unknown. No base quality information exists; no much larger clone differs at one position.

The sample's treatment or condition, from its label and the paper: some 20 received Ad26.COV2.S at low or high dose, single or two shots; about 5 received placebo; per-sample allocation not given. For vaccine and placebo recipients, the sequenced repertoires came from samples collected on day 63 after the first injection. In Cohort 1b, around 23 adults aged 18-55 years were enrolled at a single site in Boston, USA, between 29 July and 7 August 2020. Ad26.COV2.S was a replication-incompetent adenovirus type 26 vector expressing a prefusion-stabilized SARS-CoV-2 spike protein from the original Wuhan strain. The immunoSEQ Assay was the method used to sequence TCRbeta CDR3 regions. After extraction, genomic DNA underwent amplification by bias-controlled multiplex PCR, followed by high-throughput sequencing. The authors' pipeline ran thus. Collapsing and filtering of sequences were performed to quantify the absolute abundance of each unique TCRbeta CDR3 region. Usable DNA was measured by amplifying reference genes present in all nucleated cells, and TCRbeta template counts were normalized to that usable DNA to estimate T cell fraction. Repertoire TCRs were annotated as SARS-CoV-2-specific when V gene, CDR3 amino acid sequence and J gene were exactly matched to a known reactive TCR set. The reference SARS-CoV-2 TCR set was derived from MIRA and filtered for enrichment in COVID-19-positive ImmuneCODE repertoires, a step that removed public or cross-reactive TCRs. Drawing on the MIRA antigens, annotated TCRs were analysed further at the level of specific ORF or position within ORF. Breadth was defined as the number of annotated unique rearrangements divided by the total number of unique productive rearrangements, and depth was defined as the summed frequency of the annotated unique rearrangements. Two-sided Wilcoxon rank-sum tests were applied when comparing TCR breadth between groups. TCRdb limited this immuneACCESS table to in-frame rearrangements with V and J called. A share of clones is missing; checked studies link under half to unresolved V genes, and the rest is unexplained. V and J calls and clone size follow that table, whereas D and trimming were derived from the DNA. The sample yields roughly 680,000 clones; about 90% were counted once. The ten top clones hold approximately 1.5% of the sample.

Counted from cysteine to phenylalanine, this CDR3 has 14 amino acids. Only the CDR3 portion is preserved as DNA: 42 bases, with reading frame beginning at the first base. The germline V gene sets CDR1 to SGHNT and CDR2 to YENEEA. A distance of 18 bases separates the germline ends of V and J, which lose 8 bases and 6 bases respectively. The sequencing used peripheral blood, collected in a trial of Ad26.COV2.S vaccine versus placebo. The TCR was taken from a person aged 18-60 years who received the Ad26.COV2.S COVID-19 vaccine or a placebo. The V gene is TRBV11-3 and the J gene is TRBJ2-3; a tentative D match to TRBD2 spans 5 bases. This receptor has the CDR3 CASWADYRHDTQYF. The nucleotide sequence is given as TGTGCCAGCTGGGCCGACTATCGTCACGATACGCAGTATTTT.